The entry that follows covers one TCR beta chain sequence. Allocation to cohorts depended on clinical history reported by the participants. This entry belongs to a study of blood T cell repertoires in COVID-19. Study in general: Recovery among Cohort 3 donors was established by two negative PCRs, clearance, or symptom resolution. Sources were T cells, B-cell-depleted T cells, or PBMCs; the material itself was cDNA or gDNA.

In the original workflow: Reference gene primers were amplified, and this amplification served to estimate nucleated cell counts. Clones were read by immunoSEQ multiplex PCR, and TCRdb kept only the in-frame ones, dropping some. V and J calls and clone size come straight from that table; D and trimming were deduced from the DNA. The sample records 400,000 or so clones, around 87% being singletons. CDR1 is MGHDK and CDR2 is SYGVNS in the germline V gene. V was pared by 7 bases and J by 5 bases, with 12 bases of the junction left unmatched. This CDR3 spans 16 amino acids. The sequence was obtained from a man aged 40-49 years in a cohort exposed to, infected with or recovered from COVID-19 (not recorded which). The chain links TRBV25-1 to TRBJ2-1; 9 positions match TRBD1. The sample was PBMCs or T cells enriched from blood (not recorded which). CDR3 sequence: CASTLAGTGQDNEQFF. The CDR3 DNA reads as TGTGCCAGCACTTTGGCCGGGACAGGGCAAGACAATGAGCAGTTCTTC. The whole variable domain, remainder taken from reference TRBV25-1 and TRBJ2-1, is EADIYQTPRYLVIGTGKKITLECSQTMGHDKMYWYQQDPGMELHLIHYSYGVNSTEKGDLSSESTVSRIRTEHFPLTLESARPSHTSQYLCASTLAGTGQDNEQFFGPGTRLTVL.